What follows are 6 T cell receptor beta chains derived from one specimen sequenced in a study of CXCR3-negative and CXCR3-positive naive CD8 T cells. UMI-labeled 5' RACE yielded the TRB cDNA libraries. TCRdb reanalyzed the 5' RACE reads and collapses them to one entry per CDR3 protein, without DNA. The sample table includes around 81,000 distinct CDR3 sequences. The specimen was naive CXCR3- CD8+ T cells from blood. The sample's subset: CD45RO-CCR7+CD27+CD95- naive CD8+ T cells lacking CXCR3 (TNR3-). The receptors shown here come from a human donor in good health. Some clones in this sample may be carry-over from other donors' samples.

The chain employs TRBV2 and TRBJ2-3; TCRdb calls TRBD1, which cannot be checked without DNA. Looked up from germline, CDR1 is SNHLY and CDR2 is FYNNEI. This CDR3 comprises 14 residues. The CDR3 is CASRDRDSTDTQYF.

This chain joins TRBV28 and TRBJ2-1; TCRdb reports TRBD1, a call that lacks DNA to check it against. Germline-derived CDR1 and CDR2 are MDHEN and SYDVKM. The CDR3 has 15 amino acids. CDR3 residues: CASSLSVRGRGEQFF.

This rearrangement joins TRBV28 to TRBJ2-5; TCRdb's D gene call, TRBD2, goes unchecked for lack of DNA. Germline V gene data show CDR1 as MDHEN and CDR2 as SYDVKM. The CDR3 length is 16 residues. The CDR3 loop reads CASSLILAGRRETQYF. Combining the CDR3 with reference TRBV28 and TRBJ2-5 gives the whole variable domain DVKVTQSSRYLVKRTGEKVFLECVQDMDHENMFWYRQDPGLGLRLIYFSYDVKMKEKGDIPEGYSVSREKKERFSLILESASTNQTSMYLCASSLILAGRRETQYFGPGTRLLVL.

This rearrangement joins TRBV9 to TRBJ1-2; TCRdb's assignment of TRBD1 cannot be checked, as there is no DNA. The CDR3 runs to 19 residues. Germline CDR1 is SGDLS and CDR2 is YYNGEE. This CDR3 is CASSVNPRRSDREIYGYTF.

The rearrangement joins TRBV14 to TRBJ2-1; with no DNA, the TCRdb D assignment of TRBD2 cannot be verified. The CDR3 covers 16 residues. Germline CDR1 is SGHDN and CDR2 is FVKESK. The CDR3 reads CASTQKGRGGRNEQFF.

This chain uses TRBV4-1 with TRBJ2-7; TCRdb designates TRBD1, a call that cannot be tested without DNA. This CDR3 comprises 15 residues. Per germline, CDR1 MGHRA and CDR2 YSYEKL. CDR3 sequence reads: CASSQENRGPYEQYF.